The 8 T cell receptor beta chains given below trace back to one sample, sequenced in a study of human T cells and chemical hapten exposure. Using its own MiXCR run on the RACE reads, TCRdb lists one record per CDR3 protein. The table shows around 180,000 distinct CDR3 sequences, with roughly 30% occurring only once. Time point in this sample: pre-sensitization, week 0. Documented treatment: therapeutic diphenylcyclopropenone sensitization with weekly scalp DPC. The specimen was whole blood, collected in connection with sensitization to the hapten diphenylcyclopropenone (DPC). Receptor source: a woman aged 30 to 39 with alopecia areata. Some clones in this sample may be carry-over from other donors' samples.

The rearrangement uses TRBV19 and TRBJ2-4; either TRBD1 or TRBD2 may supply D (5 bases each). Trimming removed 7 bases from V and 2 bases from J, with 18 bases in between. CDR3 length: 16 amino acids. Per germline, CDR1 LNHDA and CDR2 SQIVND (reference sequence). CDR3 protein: CASTPGALGSKNIQYF. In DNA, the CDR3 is TGTGCCAGTACCCCCGGGGCCCTAGGATCCAAAAACATTCAGTACTTC. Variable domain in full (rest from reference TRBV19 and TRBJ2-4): DGGITQSPKYLFRKEGQNVTLSCEQNLNHDAMYWYRQDPGQGLRLIYYSQIVNDFQKGDIAEGYSVSREKKESFPLTVTSAQKNPTAFYLCASTPGALGSKNIQYFGAGTRLSVL.

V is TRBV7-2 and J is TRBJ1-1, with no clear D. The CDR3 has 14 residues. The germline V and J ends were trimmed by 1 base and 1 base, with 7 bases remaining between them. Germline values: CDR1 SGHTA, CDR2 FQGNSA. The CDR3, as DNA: TGTGCCAGCAGCTTAGTTTTCGGGAACACTGAAGCTTTCTTT. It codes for CASSLVFGNTEAFF.

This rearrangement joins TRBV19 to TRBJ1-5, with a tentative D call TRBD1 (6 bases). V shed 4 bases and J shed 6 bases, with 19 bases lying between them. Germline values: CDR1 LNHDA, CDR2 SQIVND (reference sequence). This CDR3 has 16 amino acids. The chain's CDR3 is CASSRARRGIVQPQHF. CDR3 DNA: TGTGCCAGTAGTAGAGCCCGGAGGGGGATCGTTCAGCCCCAGCATTTT.

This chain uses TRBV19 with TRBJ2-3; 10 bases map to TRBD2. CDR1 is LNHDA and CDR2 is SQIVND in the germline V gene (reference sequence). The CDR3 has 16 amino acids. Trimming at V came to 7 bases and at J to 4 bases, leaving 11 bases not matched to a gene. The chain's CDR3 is CASKIMSGGAADTQYF. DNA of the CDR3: TGTGCCAGTAAAATCATGAGCGGGGGGGCCGCAGATACGCAGTATTTT.

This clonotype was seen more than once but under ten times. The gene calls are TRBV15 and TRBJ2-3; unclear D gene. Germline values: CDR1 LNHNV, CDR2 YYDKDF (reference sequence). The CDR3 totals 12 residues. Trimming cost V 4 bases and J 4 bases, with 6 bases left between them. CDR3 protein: CATSIVADTQYF. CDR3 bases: TGTGCCACCAGCATAGTGGCAGATACGCAGTATTTT.

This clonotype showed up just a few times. This chain's CDR3 is CASSLGHGQGVVGYTF. DNA for the CDR3: TGTGCCAGCAGTTTAGGGCACGGGCAGGGGGTCGTCGGCTACACCTTC. This chain links TRBV28 with TRBJ1-2; 7 bases map to TRBD1. V was clipped by 2 bases and J by 8 bases; unmatched bases: 14. The CDR3 consists of 16 residues. Germline values: CDR1 MDHEN, CDR2 SYDVKM.

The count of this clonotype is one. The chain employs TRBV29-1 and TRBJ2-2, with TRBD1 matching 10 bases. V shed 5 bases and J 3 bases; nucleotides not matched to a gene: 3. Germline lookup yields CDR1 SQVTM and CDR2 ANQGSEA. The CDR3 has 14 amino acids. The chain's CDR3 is CSVKDRGYTGELFF. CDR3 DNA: TGCAGCGTTAAGGACAGGGGGTACACCGGGGAGCTGTTTTTT.

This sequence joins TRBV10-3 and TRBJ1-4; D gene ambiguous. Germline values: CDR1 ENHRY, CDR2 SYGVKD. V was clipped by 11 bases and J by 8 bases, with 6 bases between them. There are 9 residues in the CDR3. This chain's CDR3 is CARREKLFF. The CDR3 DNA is TGTGCCCGGAGAGAAAAACTGTTTTTT.